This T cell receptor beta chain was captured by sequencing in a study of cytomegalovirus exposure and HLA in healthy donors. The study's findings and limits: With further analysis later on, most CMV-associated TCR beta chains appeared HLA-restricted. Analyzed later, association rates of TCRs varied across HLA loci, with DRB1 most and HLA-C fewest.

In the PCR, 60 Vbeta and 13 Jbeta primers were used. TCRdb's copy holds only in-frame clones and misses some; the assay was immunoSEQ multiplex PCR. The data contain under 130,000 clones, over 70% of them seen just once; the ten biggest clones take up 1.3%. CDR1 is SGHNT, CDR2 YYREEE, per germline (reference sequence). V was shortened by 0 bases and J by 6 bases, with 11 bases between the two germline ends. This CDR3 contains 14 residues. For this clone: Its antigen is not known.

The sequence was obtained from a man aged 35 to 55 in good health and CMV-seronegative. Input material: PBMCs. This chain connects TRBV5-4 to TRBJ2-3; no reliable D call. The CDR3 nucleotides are TGTGCCAGCAGCTTGGCCGAGGCTATTGATACGCAGTATTTT. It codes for CASSLAEAIDTQYF.